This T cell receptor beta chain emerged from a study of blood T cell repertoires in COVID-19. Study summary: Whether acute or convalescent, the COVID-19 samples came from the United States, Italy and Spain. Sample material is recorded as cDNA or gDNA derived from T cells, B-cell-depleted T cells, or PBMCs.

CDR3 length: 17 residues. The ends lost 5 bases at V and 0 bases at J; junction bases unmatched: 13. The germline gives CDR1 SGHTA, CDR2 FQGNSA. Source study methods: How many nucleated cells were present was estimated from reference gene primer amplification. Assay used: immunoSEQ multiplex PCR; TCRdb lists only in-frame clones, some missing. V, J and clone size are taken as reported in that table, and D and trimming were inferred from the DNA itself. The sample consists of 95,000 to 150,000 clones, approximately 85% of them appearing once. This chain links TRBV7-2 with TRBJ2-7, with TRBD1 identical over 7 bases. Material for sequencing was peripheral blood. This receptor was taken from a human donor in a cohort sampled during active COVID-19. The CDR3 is CASSPYGTARSSYEQYF. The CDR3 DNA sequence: TGTGCCAGCAGCCCCTATGGGACAGCCCGTAGCTCCTACGAGCAGTACTTC.